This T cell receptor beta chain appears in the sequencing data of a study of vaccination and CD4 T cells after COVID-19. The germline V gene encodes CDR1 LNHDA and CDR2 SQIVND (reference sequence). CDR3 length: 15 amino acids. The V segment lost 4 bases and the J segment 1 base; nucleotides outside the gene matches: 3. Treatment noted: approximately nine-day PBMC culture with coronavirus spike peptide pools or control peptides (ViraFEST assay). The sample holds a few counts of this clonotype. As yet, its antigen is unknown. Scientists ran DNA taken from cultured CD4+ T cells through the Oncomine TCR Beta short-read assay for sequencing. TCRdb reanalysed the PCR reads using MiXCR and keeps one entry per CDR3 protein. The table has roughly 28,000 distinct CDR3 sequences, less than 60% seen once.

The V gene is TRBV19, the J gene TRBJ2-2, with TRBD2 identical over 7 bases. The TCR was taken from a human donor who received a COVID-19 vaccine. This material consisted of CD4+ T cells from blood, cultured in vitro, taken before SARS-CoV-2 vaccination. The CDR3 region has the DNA TGTGCCAGTAGTAGGGGGGGACTGAACACCGGGGAGCTGTTTTTT. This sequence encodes CASSRGGLNTGELFF. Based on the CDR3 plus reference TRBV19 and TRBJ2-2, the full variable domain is DGGITQSPKYLFRKEGQNVTLSCEQNLNHDAMYWYRQDPGQGLRLIYYSQIVNDFQKGDIAEGYSVSREKKESFPLTVTSAQKNPTAFYLCASSRGGLNTGELFFGEGSRLTVL.